This TCR beta chain comes out of a study of T cells in localized non-small cell lung cancer. Findings and caveats of the study: Only one tumor region was sequenced, so heterogeneity remains possible.

About this clone: Its matching antigen is unknown.

The CDR3 is 13 amino acids. Germline CDR1 is MNHEY and CDR2 is SVGAGI. V gave up 6 bases and J gave up 6 bases, with 13 bases separating them. Profiled with immunoSEQ multiplex PCR; TCRdb holds only in-frame clones, not every one. The sample lists 25,000 to 35,000 clones; approximately 90% were seen once. V usage is TRBV6-5 and J usage is TRBJ2-3, with D maybe TRBD2 (6 bases). The receptor was isolated from a male donor aged 60 or older with stage I lung adenocarcinoma. This material consisted of peripheral blood, taken before any cancer treatment. CDR3 coding DNA: TGTGCCAGCAGCCCTGGGACTGTGGATACGCAGTATTTT. Residues: CASSPGTVDTQYF.